The 27 T cell receptor beta chains presented below share a single source sample, sequenced in a study of OX40 agonist ivuxolimab in advanced cancers. Only in-frame clones appear in the TCRdb table, and some are missing; sequencing was by immunoSEQ multiplex PCR. This sample has some 90,000 clones, with 80% to 90% found just once. This specimen was CD4+ or CD8+ T cells sorted from blood, taken in a trial of the OX40 agonist ivuxolimab. All receptors come from an adult with an advanced solid tumor such as melanoma, head and neck, liver or kidney cancer.

Relative to its sample, this clone is medium-sized. The rearrangement joins TRBV7-6 to TRBJ2-7; the D is unclear. The CDR3 spans 13 residues. Germline CDR1 reads SGHVS; CDR2 reads FNYEAQ. Trimming took off 0 bases at V and 1 base at J, with 4 bases between the two ends. CDR3 nucleotide sequence: TGTGCCAGCAGCTTAGCCGCTTCCTACGAGCAGTACTTC. It specifies CASSLAASYEQYF.

The V and J genes are TRBV15 and TRBJ1-2; D perhaps matches TRBD1 (5 bases). This CDR3 spans 13 amino acids. In germline, CDR1 is LNHNV, CDR2 YYDKDF (reference sequence). V lost 0 bases and J 7 bases, leaving 9 bases between the germline ends. The CDR3 nucleotides are TGTGCCACCAGCAGAGAGGGGGGTTCTGGCTACACCTTC. Its translation: CATSREGGSGYTF. The full variable domain, in which reference TRBV15 and TRBJ1-2 provide the parts outside the CDR3, is DAMVIQNPRYQVTQFGKPVTLSCSQTLNHNVMYWYQQKSSQAPKLLFHYYDKDFNNEADTPDNFQSRRPNTSFCFLDIRSPGLGDTAMYLCATSREGGSGYTFGSGTRLTVV.

The chain links TRBV5-1 to TRBJ2-5; TRBD2 aligns across 9 bases. CDR1 is SGHRS, CDR2 YFSETQ, per germline. V trimming: 4 bases; J trimming: 2 bases; junction bases outside the gene matches: 6. CDR3 length: 15 residues. In DNA, the CDR3 is TGCGCCAGCAGCCGAACGACTAGCGGACAAGAGACCCAGTACTTC. Translating gives CASSRTTSGQETQYF.

The gene calls are TRBV27 and TRBJ2-3; perhaps TRBD1 as D (6 bases). CDR3 size: 15 residues. With 6 bases removed from V and 3 bases from J, the gap between germline ends came to 16 bases. The germline V gene encodes CDR1 MNHEY and CDR2 SMNVEV (reference sequence). CDR3 in DNA: TGTGCCAGCAGGTCCCCTGGGGGCGGGACAGATACGCAGTATTTT. It translates to CASRSPGGGTDTQYF.

The chain recombines TRBV12-5 with TRBJ1-5; 7 bases match TRBD1. Germline CDR1 is LGHNT and CDR2 is FRNRAP. Trimming cost V 0 bases and J 5 bases; bases outside gene matches: 13. This CDR3 spans 18 amino acids. The CDR3 loop reads CASGLVGRKGGEDQPQHF. The CDR3 nucleotides are TGTGCTAGTGGTTTGGTGGGGCGAAAAGGGGGCGAAGATCAGCCCCAGCATTTT.

The V gene is TRBV11-2, the J gene TRBJ2-4; no firm D call. The CDR3 covers 11 residues. Trimming removed 4 bases from V and 10 bases from J, with 8 bases in between. Germline-derived CDR1 and CDR2 are SGHAT and FQNNGV. CDR3 sequence reads: CASSSKYIQYF. The CDR3 region has the DNA TGTGCCAGCAGCTCCAAATATATTCAGTACTTC.

This clone has a single count. This CDR3 reads CASSSQLTTSDEQYF. The CDR3 nucleotides are TGTGCCAGCAGCTCCCAACTCACGACTAGCGACGAGCAGTACTTC. V and J are TRBV11-2 and TRBJ2-7; 8 nucleotides match TRBD2. The germline gives CDR1 SGHAT, CDR2 FQNNGV. The CDR3 has 15 amino acids. J lost 5 bases, V lost 4 bases, and 10 bases had no gene match.

In regard to this clone: The same CDR3 also results from other DNA sequences found in this sample. This sequence joins TRBV11-2 and TRBJ1-5, with a possible D match to TRBD1 (5 bases). This CDR3 has 13 amino acids. CDR1 and CDR2 (germline): SGHAT, FQNNGV. V lost 2 bases and J 4 bases, leaving 6 bases between the germline ends. This CDR3 reads CASSLQGNQPQHF. The DNA of the CDR3 is TGTGCCAGCAGCTTACAGGGAAATCAGCCCCAGCATTTT.

The chain recombines TRBV5-4 with TRBJ1-2; no clear D gene. V was clipped by 4 bases and J by 8 bases, with 21 bases between them. The CDR3 runs to 15 residues. Germline V lookup: CDR1 SGHNT, CDR2 YYREEE (reference sequence). CDR3 protein: CASSPRTEGIRGYTF. CDR3 coding DNA: TGTGCCAGCAGCCCCAGAACTGAAGGTATAAGGGGCTACACCTTC.

The J gene is TRBJ1-5, the V gene TRBV5-6; D may be TRBD1 (6 bases). The ends were cut back, 5 bases at V and 7 bases at J, with 13 bases in the middle. Per germline, CDR1 SGHDT and CDR2 YYEEEE. CDR3 size: 13 residues. CDR3 sequence reads: CASSRKGVQPQHF. In nucleotides, the CDR3 is TGTGCCAGCAGTCGAAAGGGGGTCCAGCCCCAGCATTTT.

This clone was seen a few times. The V call is TRBV5-5, the J call TRBJ1-1; a weak D match, TRBD1 (5 bases). Per germline, CDR1 SGHKS and CDR2 YYEKEE (reference sequence). V was clipped by 4 bases and J by 1 base, with 11 bases between them. The CDR3 consists of 14 residues. Written as DNA, the CDR3 is TGTGCCAGCAGCCGGGGGGATAAGAACACTGAAGCTTTCTTT. Translating gives CASSRGDKNTEAFF.

On this clone: The same CDR3 also results from other DNA sequences found in this sample. The V gene is TRBV6-5, the J gene TRBJ2-7; perhaps TRBD2 as D (6 bases). Germline assignment: CDR1 MNHEY and CDR2 SVGAGI. Between the trimmed V and J ends, which lost 8 bases and 2 bases, there was a span of 16 bases. The CDR3 sequence is 14 residues long. CDR3 loop: CASSSPGGTYEQYF. For the CDR3, the DNA is TGTGCCAGCTCCTCCCCCGGGGGAACCTACGAGCAGTACTTC.

The chain is built from TRBV7-2 and TRBJ2-1; 12 bases agree with TRBD2. With V trimmed by 0 bases and J by 9 bases, 9 bases remained unmatched. The CDR3 is 17 amino acids. CDR1 SGHTA and CDR2 FQGNSA come from the germline V gene. The CDR3 DNA reads as TGTGCCAGCAGCTTAGCCCCTAGCGGGGGGGCCTTGAGTGAGCAGTTCTTC. This sequence encodes CASSLAPSGGALSEQFF.

The chain couples TRBV5-5 to TRBJ2-1; possible D gene TRBD1, 5 bases. The CDR3 loop spans 14 amino acids. Germline lookup yields CDR1 SGHKS and CDR2 YYEKEE (reference sequence). V dropped 2 bases and J dropped 8 bases, with 14 bases sitting between them. CDR3: CASSFGQGVHEQFF. The CDR3 nucleotides read TGTGCCAGCAGCTTCGGTCAGGGTGTCCATGAGCAGTTCTTC.

The chain employs TRBV12-2 and TRBJ2-2. TRBV12-2 represents a pseudogene. The CDR3 loop spans 13 amino acids. The CDR3 loop reads CASRSRWGPELFF. CDR3 nucleotide sequence: TGTGCAAGTCGCTCCAGGTGGGGACCGGAGCTGTTTTTT.

The chain combines TRBV19 with TRBJ1-4; D gene uncertain. In germline, CDR1 is LNHDA, CDR2 SQIVND (reference sequence). The V and J ends lost 2 bases and 0 bases respectively, with 10 bases between them. There are 16 residues in the CDR3. CDR3 coding DNA: TGTGCCAGTAGTATAATTCCCCAGACAACTAATGAAAAACTGTTTTTT. As protein: CASSIIPQTTNEKLFF. Looking up the rest from reference TRBV19 and TRBJ1-4 gives the full variable domain: DGGITQSPKYLFRKEGQNVTLSCEQNLNHDAMYWYRQDPGQGLRLIYYSQIVNDFQKGDIAEGYSVSREKKESFPLTVTSAQKNPTAFYLCASSIIPQTTNEKLFFGSGTQLSVL.

CDR3 coding DNA: TGTGCCAGCAGTACCCCTGACAGGGCGAATGAGCAGTTCTTC. This gives the protein CASSTPDRANEQFF. The chain recombines TRBV6-6 with TRBJ2-1, with TRBD1 matching 7 bases. Per the germline V gene, CDR1 is MNHNY and CDR2 is SVGAGI (reference sequence). The CDR3 is 14 residues long. The ends lost 5 bases at V and 7 bases at J; junction bases unmatched: 8.

The chain carries TRBV5-6 and TRBJ1-6; 8 bases fit TRBD1. Trimming at V came to 2 bases and at J to 12 bases, leaving 7 bases not matched to a gene. This CDR3 is 14 amino acids long. Germline CDR1 SGHDT, CDR2 YYEEEE. Here the CDR3 DNA reads TGTGCCAGCAGCTTCGACAGGGGCCCTGTACCCCTCCACTTT. This codes for CASSFDRGPVPLHF. The full variable domain, completed using reference TRBV5-6 and TRBJ1-6, is DAGVTQSPTHLIKTRGQQVTLRCSPKSGHDTVSWYQQALGQGPQFIFQYYEEEERQRGNFPDRFSGHQFPNYSSELNVNALLLGDSALYLCASSFDRGPVPLHFGNGTRLTVT.

V and J are TRBV12-5 and TRBJ1-6; D remains unclear. Germline lookup yields CDR1 LGHNT and CDR2 FRNRAP. With 1 base removed from V and 6 bases from J, the gap between germline ends came to 4 bases. This CDR3 is built from 13 residues. CDR3 sequence (DNA): TGTGCTAGTGGTTTGGATTCTAATTCACCCCTCCACTTT. This encodes CASGLDSNSPLHF.

The chain joins TRBV5-1 to TRBJ1-3, with D perhaps matching TRBD1 (6 bases). The length of the CDR3 is 14 residues. Germline assignment: CDR1 SGHRS and CDR2 YFSETQ. V lost 0 bases to trimming and J lost 6 bases, with 10 bases between them. CDR3 coding DNA: TGCGCCAGCAGCTTGGTGGCAGGGGAAAACACCATATATTTT. Its protein is CASSLVAGENTIYF.

The J gene is TRBJ2-2, the V gene TRBV30; D is uncertain. CDR1 GTSNPN and CDR2 SVGIG come from the germline V gene (reference sequence). The CDR3 is 16 residues long. The V end was cut by 5 bases, the J end by 3 bases, with 19 bases between. The CDR3 DNA follows: TGTGCCTGGCCCGAAATCTATTTGTGGCACACCGGGGAGCTGTTTTTT. Protein: CAWPEIYLWHTGELFF.

The chain employs TRBV9 and TRBJ2-1; TRBD2 aligns across 11 bases. Germline V gene data show CDR1 as SGDLS and CDR2 as YYNGEE. V was clipped by 2 bases and J by 10 bases; unmatched bases: 5. The CDR3 is made up of 14 amino acids. CDR3 nucleotides: TGTGCCAGCAGCGTTCTAGCGGGGGGCGGGGAGCAGTTCTTC. This translates into CASSVLAGGGEQFF.

The gene calls are TRBV9 and TRBJ2-4; 9 positions match TRBD1. The CDR3 sequence is 17 residues long. Germline lookup yields CDR1 SGDLS and CDR2 YYNGEE. The V segment lost 3 bases and the J segment 1 base; nucleotides outside the gene matches: 8. DNA of the CDR3: TGTGCCAGCAGCGAGGGACAGGGCTTGAGGGCCAAAAACATTCAGTACTTC. The encoded protein is CASSEGQGLRAKNIQYF.

The J gene is TRBJ2-5, the V gene TRBV7-2; the D gene is possibly TRBD2 (7 bases). Trimming took off 3 bases at V and 3 bases at J, with 20 bases between the two ends. CDR1 and CDR2 (germline): SGHTA, FQGNSA. The CDR3 consists of 17 residues. The CDR3, as DNA: TGTGCCAGCAGCTTCTTCTCGGGGGGCCCGCTAGAAGAGACCCAGTACTTC. Protein sequence: CASSFFSGGPLEETQYF.

The chain couples TRBV28 to TRBJ1-4; D unresolved. This CDR3 has 14 amino acids. V dropped 7 bases and J dropped 5 bases, with 14 bases sitting between them. Germline V lookup: CDR1 MDHEN, CDR2 SYDVKM. CDR3 nucleotide sequence: TGTGCCAGCACAACCGGAACGATAAATGAAAAACTGTTTTTT. This gives the protein CASTTGTINEKLFF.

This clone showed up just a few times. This chain links TRBV7-9 with TRBJ2-1, with D possibly called TRBD1 or TRBD2 (5 bases each). Trimming pared 1 base from V and 7 bases from J, leaving 14 bases between. CDR3 length: 15 amino acids. CDR1 SEHNR and CDR2 FQNEAQ come from the germline V gene (reference sequence). CDR3: CASSLGTDPGNEQFF. The DNA for the CDR3 is TGTGCCAGCAGCTTAGGGACTGACCCAGGGAATGAGCAGTTCTTC.

The V and J genes are TRBV30 and TRBJ1-5, with D perhaps TRBD1 (5 bases). This CDR3 has 12 residues. V was pared by 3 bases and J by 9 bases, with 12 bases between. The germline CDR1 and CDR2 sequences are GTSNPN and SVGIG (reference sequence). The CDR3 nucleotides are TGTGCCTGGAGCGTTACAGGAGGGCCCCAGCATTTT. The encoded protein is CAWSVTGGPQHF.